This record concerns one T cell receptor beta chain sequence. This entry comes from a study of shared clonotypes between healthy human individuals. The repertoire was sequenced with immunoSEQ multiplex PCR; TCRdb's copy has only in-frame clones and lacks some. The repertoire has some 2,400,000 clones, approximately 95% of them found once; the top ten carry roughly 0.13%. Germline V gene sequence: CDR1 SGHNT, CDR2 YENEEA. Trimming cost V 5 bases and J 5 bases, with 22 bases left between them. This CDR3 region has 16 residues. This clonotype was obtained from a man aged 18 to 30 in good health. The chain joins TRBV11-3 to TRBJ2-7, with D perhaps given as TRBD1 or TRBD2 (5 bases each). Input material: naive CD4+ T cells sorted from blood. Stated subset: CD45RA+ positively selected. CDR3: CASSPGRAGNSDEQYF. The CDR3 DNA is TGTGCCAGCAGCCCCGGGCGGGCAGGGAATTCGGACGAGCAGTACTTC.